The 13 T cell receptor beta chains given below trace back to one sample, sequenced in a study of cytomegalovirus exposure and HLA in healthy donors. It was with 60 Vbeta and 13 Jbeta primers that the PCR ran. This table comes from immunoSEQ multiplex PCR, and its TCRdb copy is limited to in-frame clones, with some not included. Here the sample spans approximately 90,000 clones, 60% to 85% being singletons. The sample was PBMCs. These receptors were taken from a woman in her thirties or forties in good health and CMV-seronegative.

The chain employs TRBV9 and TRBJ2-1, with 13 bases matching TRBD2. V lost 4 bases to trimming and J lost 5 bases; unmatched junction nucleotides: 3. The CDR3 sequence is 15 residues long. Germline V gene data show CDR1 as SGDLS and CDR2 as YYNGEE. CDR3 DNA sequence: TGTGCCAGCAGCTCTGGACTAGCGGGGGACAATGAGCAGTTCTTC. Residues: CASSSGLAGDNEQFF.

The V and J genes are TRBV4-3 and TRBJ2-7; 8 bases fit TRBD1. Germline assignment: CDR1 LGHNA and CDR2 YSLEER. Losses at the gene ends were 0 bases for V and 10 bases for J; bases not matched to a gene: 5. The CDR3 spans 13 residues. The CDR3 loop reads CASSQDLGTGQYF. CDR3 bases: TGCGCCAGCAGCCAAGATCTAGGGACAGGACAGTACTTC.

The chain is built from TRBV12-5 and TRBJ1-2, with D maybe TRBD1 (5 bases). The CDR3 is 13 residues long. Germline V lookup: CDR1 LGHNT, CDR2 FRNRAP. Trimming pared 4 bases from V and 7 bases from J, leaving 13 bases between. Here the CDR3 DNA reads TGTGCTAGTGGTTCTGGTGGGGCGAGTGGCTACACCTTC. Translation: CASGSGGASGYTF.

This clone was observed a few times. This chain connects TRBV4-2 to TRBJ1-2; 7 bases line up with TRBD1. Germline V gene sequence: CDR1 LGHNA, CDR2 YNFKEQ. V gave up 4 bases and J gave up 5 bases; unmatched junction bases: 7. The CDR3 runs 14 residues. CDR3 nucleotides: TGTGCCAGCAGCCCGACCGGGACAGAGTATGGCTACACCTTC. As protein: CASSPTGTEYGYTF.

The genes are TRBV7-2 and TRBJ2-2; 9 nucleotides match TRBD2. Germline V lookup: CDR1 SGHTA, CDR2 FQGNSA. The trim removed 1 base at V and 4 bases at J, leaving 7 bases unmatched. The CDR3 spans 17 residues. CDR3 nucleotides: TGTGCCAGCAGCTTAGGCCGCGGGGGGGCGGGCACCGGGGAGCTGTTTTTT. Translated, it gives CASSLGRGGAGTGELFF.

The gene calls are TRBV19 and TRBJ2-1; TRBD1 matches at 7 bases. Germline V CDR1 and CDR2: LNHDA, SQIVND (reference sequence). Losses at the gene ends were 5 bases for V and 1 base for J; bases not matched to a gene: 8. This CDR3 has 16 residues. CDR3 in DNA: TGTGCCAGTAGTCCTCGACAGGGACCTTCCTACAATGAGCAGTTCTTC. This codes for CASSPRQGPSYNEQFF.

The rearrangement uses TRBV2 and TRBJ1-2; possible D gene TRBD1, 5 bases. The CDR3 consists of 14 residues. Germline V gene sequence: CDR1 SNHLY, CDR2 FYNNEI. The V end lost 1 base, the J end lost 2 bases, and 8 bases lay between the germline ends. CDR3 residues: CASSEGPGNYGYTF. The CDR3 DNA reads as TGTGCCAGCAGTGAAGGTCCAGGGAACTATGGCTACACCTTC.

To note about this clone: One end of the junction is discordant with germline, which a read error may explain. The V call is TRBV30, the J call TRBJ2-5; a weak D match, TRBD1 (5 bases). CDR1 and CDR2 (germline): GTSNPN, SVGIG (reference sequence). The CDR3 is 16 residues long. CDR3 bases: TGTGCCTGGACCTCAGGGCGTGGCACAAACCAGGAGACCCAGTACTTC. It specifies CAWTSGRGTNQETQYF. The entire variable domain, with the rest obtained from reference TRBV30 and TRBJ2-5, is as follows: SQTIHQWPATLVQPVGSPLSLECTVEGTSNPNLYWYRQAAGRGLQLLFYSVGIGQISSEVPQNLSASRPQDRQFILSSKKLLLSDSGFYLCAWTSGRGTNQETQYFGPGTRLLVL.

This clone has a handful of counts. V gene TRBV4-3 combines with J gene TRBJ2-7, with D possibly TRBD2 on 5 matching bases. V shed 0 bases and J shed 0 bases, with 15 bases lying between them. CDR3 size: 17 residues. Germline V gene data show CDR1 as LGHNA and CDR2 as YSLEER. Here the CDR3 reads CASSQDARGGGSYEQYF. The DNA for the CDR3 is TGCGCCAGCAGCCAAGATGCCCGAGGCGGAGGCTCCTACGAGCAGTACTTC.

The genes are TRBV12-5 and TRBJ2-7; TRBD1 is a possible D gene (5 bases). This CDR3 is 14 amino acids long. Germline values: CDR1 LGHNT, CDR2 FRNRAP. V dropped 7 bases and J dropped 0 bases, with 13 bases sitting between them. The CDR3 DNA sequence: TGTGCTAGTGCCTTGACAGAGAGCTCCTACGAGCAGTACTTC. Translation gives CASALTESSYEQYF.

The V call is TRBV7-9, the J call TRBJ2-7, with D perhaps TRBD2 (6 bases). The CDR3 is 15 residues long. Trimming shortened V by 5 bases and J by 0 bases, and 14 bases separated the two germline ends. Germline CDR1 SEHNR, CDR2 FQNEAQ (reference sequence). The CDR3 is CASSGLGLSSYEQYF. The CDR3, as DNA: TGTGCCAGCAGCGGACTGGGACTCAGCTCCTACGAGCAGTACTTC.

This clone has just a few counts. The chain uses TRBV5-1 and TRBJ2-3, with D possibly matching TRBD1 (6 bases). CDR1 is SGHRS, CDR2 YFSETQ, per germline. The CDR3 runs to 16 residues. V lost 1 base to trimming and J lost 2 bases, with 14 bases between them. CDR3 nucleotides: TGCGCCAGCAGCTTGCTACAGGGTATTGCCACAGATACGCAGTATTTT. It is translated as CASSLLQGIATDTQYF.

The sample holds a few counts of this clone. The chain employs TRBV15 and TRBJ2-1; 8 bases line up with TRBD2. The CDR3 extends over 15 amino acids. The V segment lost 1 base and the J segment 5 bases; nucleotides outside the gene matches: 4. Germline CDR1 and CDR2: LNHNV and YYDKDF (reference sequence). The CDR3 loop is CATSRGGGGHNEQFF. CDR3 coding DNA: TGTGCCACCAGCAGAGGTGGCGGGGGGCACAATGAGCAGTTCTTC.